This TCR beta chain emerged from a study of cytomegalovirus exposure and HLA in healthy donors. Points on this clone: The target antigen is unknown. The junction departs from germline at one end; a sequencing error may be responsible.

Generated by immunoSEQ multiplex PCR, the TCRdb table keeps only in-frame clones and is missing some. Of tens of thousands of clones in the sample, 90% were seen once. Study-wide results and limits: Rare TCR sequences predominated, though certain public TCRs were found in many donors. As confirmed in vitro, a few CMV-associated chains were specific for CMV antigens.

The CDR3 has 13 amino acids. Germline loops: CDR1 KGHSH, CDR2 LQKENI. Sequencing was done on a sample of PBMCs. J is TRBJ2-5 and V is TRBV18; D call uncertain. The TCR originated in a man in his late teens or twenties in good health and CMV-seronegative. The CDR3 loop is CASTPSSQETQYF. CDR3 bases: TGTGCCAGCACACCTTCATCCCAGGAGACCCAGTACTTC. Drawing the rest from reference TRBV18 and TRBJ2-5, the complete variable domain is NAGVMQNPRHLVRRRGQEARLRCSPMKGHSHVYWYRQLPEEGLKFMVYLQKENIIDESGMPKERFSAEFPKEGPSILRIQQVVRGDSAAYFCASTPSSQETQYFGPGTRLLVL.